A selection of T cell receptor beta chains follows, all from one sample in a study of T cells after somatic rescue of genetic block. The table came from immunoSEQ multiplex PCR; TCRdb's copy has only in-frame clones and leaves some out. The sample consists of 12,000 or so clones, 73% of them appearing once. Sequenced: peripheral blood mononuclear cells (PBMCs). The receptors were gathered from a boy aged 5-17 years. CDR3s include the opening cysteine and the closing phenylalanine or tryptophan. D genes are given only for firm matches. Rows may omit the clone size; those that give it use once, few, many or a size class.

V gene,J gene,clone size,D gene,CDR3 DNA,CDR3 protein
TRBV25-1,TRBJ1-6,.,.,TGTGCCAGCTGTCGAACGGCCTATAATTCACCCCTCCACTTT,CASCRTAYNSPLHF
TRBV10-2,TRBJ2-1,.,TRBD2,TGCGCCAGCAGTGAGGCTAGCGGGGGTATTAGAAATGAGCAGTTCTTC,CASSEASGGIRNEQFF
TRBV5-1,TRBJ1-1,few,TRBD1,TGCGCCAGCAGCGGAGGGACAGGGGCTGAAGCTTTCTTT,CASSGGTGAEAFF
TRBV19,TRBJ2-1,few,.,TGTGCCAGTAGTTGGGCGAGCGCCCTCAATGAGCAGTTCTTC,CASSWASALNEQFF
TRBV10-3,TRBJ1-4,.,.,TGTGCCATCAGTGAGTCGAAGGGGTGGAATGAAAAACTGTTTTTT,CAISESKGWNEKLFF
TRBV5-1,TRBJ2-3,few,.,TGCGCCAGCAGCTTGGCCGGAACTAGCACAGATACGCAGTATTTT,CASSLAGTSTDTQYF
TRBV2,TRBJ1-3,once,.,TGTGCCAGCAAATCTTTATTGGGACTCCGCTCTGGAAACACCATATATTTT,CASKSLLGLRSGNTIYF
TRBV6-1,TRBJ1-1,.,.,TGTGCCAGCTGGTCCTACACTGAAGCTTTCTTT,CASWSYTEAFF
TRBV5-1,TRBJ1-2,once,.,TGCGCCAGCAGCTTGGCGGGGGGTAACTATGGCTACACCTTC,CASSLAGGNYGYTF
TRBV4-2,TRBJ2-1,.,.,TGTGCCAGCAGCCCCCTTATGAGTAATGAGCAGTTCTTC,CASSPLMSNEQFF
TRBV19,TRBJ1-1,.,TRBD1,TGTGCCAGTAAGAGGACAGGGGGCTTGGGCACTGAAGCTTTCTTT,CASKRTGGLGTEAFF
TRBV5-1,TRBJ1-4,.,.,TGCGCCAGCTCTGGGGAGTTTGGTGAAAAACTGTTTTTT,CASSGEFGEKLFF
TRBV30,TRBJ2-2,.,TRBD2,TGTGCCTGGAGTGTAAGGCTAGCGGGGGTAGGGTACACCGGGGAGCTGTTTTTT,CAWSVRLAGVGYTGELFF
TRBV10-3,TRBJ1-2,.,TRBD1,TGTGCCATCACAGGGGGCTATGGCTACACCTTC,CAITGGYGYTF
TRBV4-1,TRBJ2-3,.,.,TGCGCCAGCAGCCAAGAAGGAGCGGGCCTACTGGTCCTCGTTGATACGCAGTATTTT,CASSQEGAGLLVLVDTQYF
TRBV7-9,TRBJ1-2,.,.,TGTGCCAGCTCTACCGCGGCAGGGCGAAGAGATGGCTACACCTTC,CASSTAAGRRDGYTF
TRBV6-6,TRBJ2-7,medium-sized,TRBD1,TGTGCCAGCAGCTCCCCGGGACAGCACGCCTACGAGCAGTACTTC,CASSSPGQHAYEQYF
TRBV7-8,TRBJ2-7,medium-sized,.,TGTGCCAGCAGCTTGGCGGGGGCCTTAACCTACGAGCAGTACTTC,CASSLAGALTYEQYF
TRBV5-1,TRBJ2-5,few,.,TGCGCCAGCAGCTTGGCCGGCAGCGAAGAGACCCAGTACTTC,CASSLAGSEETQYF
TRBV11-2,TRBJ2-1,.,TRBD2,TGTGCCAGCAGCTATCATAGCGGGATTTACAATGAGCAGTTCTTC,CASSYHSGIYNEQFF
TRBV27,TRBJ1-2,few,.,TGTGCCAGCAGTTTAAAGGTGGGGGCCTCCTTTGGCTACACCTTC,CASSLKVGASFGYTF
TRBV28,TRBJ1-1,.,.,TGTGCCAGCATTAGATACACTGAAGCTTTCTTT,CASIRYTEAFF
TRBV7-9,TRBJ1-1,few,.,TGTGCCAGCAGCTTCTGGGCGAACACTGAAGCTTTCTTT,CASSFWANTEAFF
TRBV4-1,TRBJ2-3,.,.,TGCGCCAGCAGCCAAGTGATATTCCTAGGCCCAGATACGCAGTATTTT,CASSQVIFLGPDTQYF
TRBV5-1,TRBJ2-5,.,TRBD1,TGCGCCAGCAGCCTCCGGGACAGGGGAGGGGAGACCCAGTACTTC,CASSLRDRGGETQYF
TRBV6-6,TRBJ1-5,.,.,TGTGCCAGCAGACGGACCGCCCTCGGGCAGCCCCAGCATTTT,CASRRTALGQPQHF
TRBV2,TRBJ2-7,.,.,TGTGCCAGCAGTGCCAGACAAATCTCCTACGAGCAGTACTTC,CASSARQISYEQYF
TRBV5-6,TRBJ2-7,.,.,TGTGCCAGCAGCTACAGACGGGCGCCCTACGAGCAGTACTTC,CASSYRRAPYEQYF
TRBV18,TRBJ2-3,once,.,TGTGCCAGCTCACCGTACAGGGTTAGCACAGATACGCAGTATTTT,CASSPYRVSTDTQYF
TRBV5-1,TRBJ2-6,.,TRBD1,TGCGCCAGCAGCTTGCAGGGGGCGGCTGGGGCCAACGTCCTGACTTTC,CASSLQGAAGANVLTF
TRBV28,TRBJ1-2,.,TRBD1,TGTGCCAGCAGATTTAGGGACAGGGTCCCTTGGGGCTATGGCTACACCTTC,CASRFRDRVPWGYGYTF
TRBV2,TRBJ1-6,.,.,TGTGCCAGCATTCTAGCCACCGGGACATATAATTCACCCCTCCACTTT,CASILATGTYNSPLHF
TRBV9,TRBJ1-6,.,.,TGTGCCAGCAGCGCTCCCGAGGGGCAGGGTTATAATTCACCCCTCCACTTT,CASSAPEGQGYNSPLHF
TRBV10-1,TRBJ2-1,.,TRBD2,TGCGCCAGCAGTGATAGCGGGAGGGCCGCGATGAATGAGCAGTTCTTC,CASSDSGRAAMNEQFF
TRBV5-1,TRBJ1-5,few,.,TGCGCCAGCAGCTCATTACTGGACAGCCGGCATTTT,CASSSLLDSRHF
TRBV27,TRBJ1-1,.,.,TGTGCCAGCGGTCTGGGGGGCGCGACTGAAGCTTTCTTT,CASGLGGATEAFF
TRBV21-1,TRBJ1-4,.,.,TGTGCCAGCAGAGGCTACAAGGTGCATAATGAAAAACTGTTTTTT,CASRGYKVHNEKLFF
TRBV6-4,TRBJ2-7,.,.,TGTGCCAGCAGTGAGGCGCTAGCAGTCTACGAGCAGTACTTC,CASSEALAVYEQYF
TRBV4-1,TRBJ2-7,.,TRBD1,TGCGCCAGCAGCCAAGTTACAGGGACAGGTACGTCCTACGAGCAGTACTTC,CASSQVTGTGTSYEQYF
TRBV9,TRBJ2-7,.,.,TGTGCCAGCAGCGTAGAGGAGGGCCTAAGGAGTGAGCAGTACTTC,CASSVEEGLRSEQYF